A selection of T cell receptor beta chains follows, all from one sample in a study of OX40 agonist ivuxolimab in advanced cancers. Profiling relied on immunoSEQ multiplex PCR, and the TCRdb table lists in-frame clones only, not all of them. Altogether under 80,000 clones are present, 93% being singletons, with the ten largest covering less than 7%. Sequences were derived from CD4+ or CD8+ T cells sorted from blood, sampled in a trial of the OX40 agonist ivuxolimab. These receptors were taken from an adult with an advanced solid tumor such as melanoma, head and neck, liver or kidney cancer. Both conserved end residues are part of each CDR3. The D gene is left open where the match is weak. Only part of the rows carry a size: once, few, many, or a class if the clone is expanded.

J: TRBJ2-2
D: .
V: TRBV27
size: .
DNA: TGTGCCAGCAGTTGGACGAGGGCCGGGGAGCTGTTTTTT
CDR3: CASSWTRAGELFF

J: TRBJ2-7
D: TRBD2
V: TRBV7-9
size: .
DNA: TGTGCCAGCAGCTTACTTCCGGGAGGGCCTAAAGGAGAGCAGTACTTC
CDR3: CASSLLPGGPKGEQYF

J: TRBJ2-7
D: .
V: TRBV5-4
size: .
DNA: TGTGCCAGCAGCCTCGGGGGCCGGGACAGCTCCTACGAGCAGTACTTC
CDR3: CASSLGGRDSSYEQYF

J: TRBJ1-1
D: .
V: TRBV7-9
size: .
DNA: TGTGCCAGCAGCTTGGTCGACAGTGAAGCTTTCTTT
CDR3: CASSLVDSEAFF

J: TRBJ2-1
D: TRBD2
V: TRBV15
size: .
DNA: TGTGCCACCAGCAGGCCCGGACTAGCGGGGGACAATGAGCAGTTCTTC
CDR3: CATSRPGLAGDNEQFF

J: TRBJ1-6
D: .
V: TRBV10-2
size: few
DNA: TGCGCCACCCTCGGGGCCGGGGATTCACCCCTCCACTTT
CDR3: CATLGAGDSPLHF

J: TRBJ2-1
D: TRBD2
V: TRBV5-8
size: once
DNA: TGTGCCAGCCCCCGCGGACTAGCGGGATACAATGAGCAGTTCTTC
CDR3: CASPRGLAGYNEQFF

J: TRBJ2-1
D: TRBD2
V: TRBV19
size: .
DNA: TGTGCCAGTAGTATAGATGGACTAGCGGCATACAATGAGCAGTTCTTC
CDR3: CASSIDGLAAYNEQFF

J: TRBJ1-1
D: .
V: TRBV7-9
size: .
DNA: TGTGCCAGCAGCTTAAATCGGCGTGAAGCTTTCTTT
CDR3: CASSLNRREAFF

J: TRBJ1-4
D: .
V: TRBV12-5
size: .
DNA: TGTGCTAGTGGCTACCTTACAGGGCCTAATGAAAAACTGTTTTTT
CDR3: CASGYLTGPNEKLFF

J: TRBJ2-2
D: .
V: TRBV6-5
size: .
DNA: TGTGCCAGCAGTTACTCAGGGGGGAACACCGGGGAGCTGTTTTTT
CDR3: CASSYSGGNTGELFF

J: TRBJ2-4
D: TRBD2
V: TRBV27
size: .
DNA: TGTGCCAGCAGTTTACGGGGGGTCTCCAACATTCAGTACTTC
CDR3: CASSLRGVSNIQYF

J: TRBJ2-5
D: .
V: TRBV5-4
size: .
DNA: TGTGCCAGCAGCTTCGGCCCAGGGAGTGAGACCCAGTACTTC
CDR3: CASSFGPGSETQYF

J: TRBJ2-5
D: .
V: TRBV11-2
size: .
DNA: TGTGCCAGCAGCCGGGGGCTACAGATGCAAGAGACCCAGTACTTC
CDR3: CASSRGLQMQETQYF

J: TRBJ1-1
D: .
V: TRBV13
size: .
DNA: TGTGCCAGCAGCTTATTTCGGAGCACTGAAGCTTTCTTT
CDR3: CASSLFRSTEAFF

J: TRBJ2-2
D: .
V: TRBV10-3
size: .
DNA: TGTGCCATCAGTGGAGAGGAGAATCCACCCGGGGAGCTGTTTTTT
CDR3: CAISGEENPPGELFF

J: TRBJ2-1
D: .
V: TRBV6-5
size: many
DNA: TGTGCCAGCAGTTACCCGACAGGAAGGGGTCACAATGAGCAGTTCTTC
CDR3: CASSYPTGRGHNEQFF

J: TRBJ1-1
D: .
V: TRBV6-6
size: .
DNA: TGTGCCAGCAGTTACGAGTGGAGGGGGATTGACACTGAAGCTTTCTTT
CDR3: CASSYEWRGIDTEAFF

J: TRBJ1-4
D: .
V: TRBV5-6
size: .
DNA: TGTGCCAGCAGCTTCTCTACGCAGGGTTTCAATGAAAAACTGTTTTTT
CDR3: CASSFSTQGFNEKLFF

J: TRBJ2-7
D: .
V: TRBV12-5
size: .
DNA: TGTGCTAGTGGTTTTGCGGCAAGCCGATACGAGCAGTACTTC
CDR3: CASGFAASRYEQYF

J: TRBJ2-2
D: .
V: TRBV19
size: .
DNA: TGTGCCAGTAGACCTGACAGAACCGGGGAGCTGTTTTTT
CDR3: CASRPDRTGELFF

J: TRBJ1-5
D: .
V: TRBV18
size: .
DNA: TGTGCCAGCTCATCCGGACAGTACCCATATAGCAATCAGCCCCAGCATTTT
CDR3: CASSSGQYPYSNQPQHF

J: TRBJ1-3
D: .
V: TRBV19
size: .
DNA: TGTGCCAGTAGTACATGGGTCTCGGACACCATATATTTT
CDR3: CASSTWVSDTIYF

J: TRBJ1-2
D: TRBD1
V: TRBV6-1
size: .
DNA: TGTGCCAGCCGTGACAGGGTCTTCTATGGCTACACCTTC
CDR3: CASRDRVFYGYTF

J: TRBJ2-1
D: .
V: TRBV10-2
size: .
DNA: TGCGCCAGCAGTGAATCTAGCTCCTACAATGAGCAGTTCTTC
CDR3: CASSESSSYNEQFF

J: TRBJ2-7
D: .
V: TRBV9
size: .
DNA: TGTGCCAGCAGCATCCGGGACGGGGGCTACGAGCAGTACTTC
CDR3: CASSIRDGGYEQYF

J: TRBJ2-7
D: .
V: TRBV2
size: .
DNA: TGTGCCAGCATGGGGAGCGGAGTGGGGTCCTACGAGCAGTACTTC
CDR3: CASMGSGVGSYEQYF

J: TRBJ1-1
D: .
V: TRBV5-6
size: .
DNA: TGTGCCAGCAGCTCTCAGGGGCCGCTAATGAACACTGAAGCTTTCTTT
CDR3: CASSSQGPLMNTEAFF

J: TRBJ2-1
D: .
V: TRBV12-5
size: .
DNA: TGTGCTAGTGGTTTGGTACTCCCTCCAGGGCCCAGGGGTCGAGTGGAGCAGTTCTTC
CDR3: CASGLVLPPGPRGRVEQFF